This TCR beta chain came from a study of T cells in pancreatic ductal adenocarcinoma. General study findings and limits: Unique clonotypes were roughly 8-fold more numerous in blood than in tumor. Blood clonality (about 0.065) did not differ significantly from tumor (around 0.12). Results skew toward the minority of patients with early-stage disease. Enrichment of CD45RO+ effector over naive T cells in tumors may bias clonality.

Selected pancreatic ductal adenocarcinoma patients had undergone surgery without neoadjuvant therapy. The CDR3 contains 14 residues. The germline gives CDR1 KGHSH, CDR2 LQKENI. In regard to this clone: Its specificity is unknown. The junction and the germline gene differ at one end; a read error may be behind it.

The protocol was immunoSEQ multiplex PCR, while the TCRdb copy is restricted to in-frame clones and leaves out a portion. The data show around 9,000 clones, with roughly two thirds seen just once and around 25% held by the top ten. The chain combines TRBV18 with TRBJ1-3; D is perhaps TRBD1 (5 bases). What was sequenced was pancreatic tumor tissue. The sequence derives from a human donor with pancreatic ductal adenocarcinoma. The CDR3 DNA is TGTGCCAGCTCACTCTCCGGGACTGGGAACACCATATATTTT. Residues: CASSLSGTGNTIYF.